One and the same sample provided the 11 T cell receptor beta chains below, sequenced in a study of blood T cells in healthy people across ages. A sample-barcoded 5' primer and a J-beta primer mix were used in a second PCR of roughly 7 to 11 cycles. TCRdb recomputed calls from the 5' RACE reads with MiXCR, one row per CDR3 protein. The sample records about 780,000 distinct CDR3 sequences, 55% to 65% being singletons. The source material was blood. Receptors were obtained from a man aged 30-40 years in good health.

The chain recombines TRBV12-3 or TRBV12-4 with TRBJ1-6, with 7 positions matching TRBD1. The J segment lost 7 bases and the V segment lost 7 bases, leaving 7 bases of the junction unmatched. The CDR3 loop spans 14 amino acids. The CDR3 is CASTPTGINSPLHF. The CDR3 nucleotides are TGTGCCAGCACCCCGACAGGGATCAATTCACCCCTCCACTTT.

The genes are TRBV7-2 and TRBJ1-2; TRBD1 aligns across 10 bases. The CDR3 consists of 15 residues. The germline V gene encodes CDR1 SGHTA and CDR2 FQGNSA. The V gene end was trimmed by 5 bases and the J gene end by 2 bases; junction bases not matched to a gene: 5. CDR3 amino acids: CASSEGQGLNYGYTF. For the CDR3, the DNA is TGTGCCAGCAGCGAGGGACAGGGGCTGAACTATGGCTACACCTTC.

V and J are TRBV20-1 and TRBJ1-4; a weak D match, TRBD1 (5 bases). Germline V lookup: CDR1 DFQATT, CDR2 SNEGSKA (reference sequence). The CDR3 contains 15 residues. The V gene lost 0 bases and the J gene lost 3 bases, with 11 bases spanning the gap. The CDR3 is CSARDGRDANEKLFF. CDR3 bases: TGCAGTGCTAGAGATGGAAGGGACGCTAATGAAAAACTGTTTTTT.

The chain uses TRBV7-2 and TRBJ1-1; D call uncertain. The V gene's germline CDR1 is SGHTA and CDR2 FQGNSA. Trimming shortened V by 7 bases and J by 4 bases, and 16 bases separated the two germline ends. This CDR3 is built from 14 residues. The DNA for the CDR3 is TGTGCCAGCACAAGTTCCGGGGTACGCACTGAAGCTTTCTTT. It is translated as CASTSSGVRTEAFF.

This clonotype showed up just a few times. The chain links TRBV4-3 to TRBJ2-4, with D uncertain. Germline loops: CDR1 LGHNA, CDR2 YSLEER. V lost 0 bases to trimming and J lost 0 bases, with 12 bases between them. CDR3 length: 17 residues. The CDR3 region is CASSQEVAALAKNIQYF. CDR3 DNA sequence: TGCGCCAGCAGCCAAGAGGTCGCGGCTCTAGCCAAAAACATTCAGTACTTC.

The J gene is TRBJ1-4, the V gene TRBV7-2; D unclear. CDR1 is SGHTA and CDR2 is FQGNSA in the germline V gene. This CDR3 has 17 amino acids. Trimming left V 1 base short and J 6 bases short, with 18 bases between. CDR3 nucleotides: TGTGCCAGCAGCTTAGAGGACGGATTTAGCGCCTATGAAAAACTGTTTTTT. Protein product: CASSLEDGFSAYEKLFF.

The chain joins TRBV6-5 to TRBJ2-5; 7 bases align to TRBD2. J lost 0 bases, V lost 6 bases, and 4 bases had no gene match. This CDR3 is built from 14 residues. The germline V gene encodes CDR1 MNHEY and CDR2 SVGAGI. CDR3 protein: CASRPRGNQETQYF. In DNA, the CDR3 is TGTGCCAGCAGACCGCGGGGGAACCAAGAGACCCAGTACTTC.

The V call is TRBV11-1, the J call TRBJ2-6; 7 bases match TRBD2. The CDR3 loop spans 19 amino acids. Germline trimming cut 7 bases from V and 1 base from J; bases unmatched to any gene: 16. The germline gives CDR1 SGHAT, CDR2 FQDESV (reference sequence). The CDR3 DNA reads TGTGCCAGCACCAACCCCGGGGGGACTTTTCTTTCTGGGGCCAACGTCCTGACTTTC. This translates into CASTNPGGTFLSGANVLTF.

In nucleotides, the CDR3 is TGTGCCAGCAGCTTAGTCACAGGGGGCACTCAGCCCCAGCATTTT. Encoded protein: CASSLVTGGTQPQHF. V and J are TRBV7-2 and TRBJ1-5; the match to TRBD1 covers 9 bases. This CDR3 has 15 amino acids. V lost 1 base to trimming and J lost 6 bases; unmatched junction nucleotides: 4. CDR1 is SGHTA, CDR2 FQGNSA, per germline.

The chain carries TRBV28 and TRBJ2-7, with unresolved D. The V gene's germline CDR1 is MDHEN and CDR2 SYDVKM. The CDR3 is made up of 16 amino acids. V was cut by 7 bases and J by 2 bases, with 21 bases left in between. CDR3 loop: CASTLLQWLPAYEQYF. In DNA form, the CDR3 reads TGTGCCAGCACCCTACTACAATGGCTACCAGCCTACGAGCAGTACTTC.

The V call is TRBV3-1, the J call TRBJ2-1, with 10 bases aligning to TRBD1. With V trimmed by 1 base and J by 7 bases, 4 bases remained unmatched. Per germline, CDR1 LGHDT and CDR2 YNNKEL (reference sequence). This CDR3 is 15 amino acids long. In DNA, the CDR3 is TGTGCCAGCAGCCAAGCTAGGACAGGGGGAAATGAGCAGTTCTTC. Protein sequence: CASSQARTGGNEQFF.